This T cell receptor (beta chain) was observed in a study of blood T cells in healthy people across ages. Study-wide results and caveats: Changes seen in expanded clonotypes were possibly confounded by donor CMV status left unknown. TCR beta diversity, measured per million T cells, fell in a roughly linear way with age.

As to this clonotype: Its antigen remains unidentified.

In terms of origin and age, donors were healthy Caucasian individuals from Russia aged about 6 to 95. Next came a second PCR, run for about 6 to 12 cycles, which used a sample-barcoded 5' primer along with a J-beta primer mix. Each cDNA molecule, via a template-switch adaptor with 12 random nucleotides, was tagged. TCRdb redid the calling of the 5' RACE reads with MiXCR, one entry per CDR3 protein. Seen here are some 1.1 million distinct CDR3 sequences, around two fifths observed once, and the top ten hold about an eighth. Sequencing input: blood. This clonotype was obtained from a young man in good health.

The CDR3 reads CASSQSSVSSYNEQFF. CDR3 DNA: TGCGCCAGCAGCCAGTCCTCGGTGAGCTCCTACAATGAGCAGTTCTTC. The V call is TRBV4-1, the J call TRBJ2-1; D remains ambiguous. The V end was cut by 3 bases, the J end by 0 bases, with 12 bases between. This CDR3 comprises 16 residues. Germline V lookup: CDR1 MGHRA, CDR2 YSYEKL.